The 4 T cell receptor beta chains below were found in one sample sequenced in a study of blood T cell repertoires in COVID-19. Assay: immunoSEQ multiplex PCR; the TCRdb copy retains only in-frame clones and omits some. The sample lists approximately 260,000 clones, around 87% occurring once. The sequencing input was peripheral blood. All receptors come from a woman aged 55 to 70 with COVID-19, enrolled during active disease.

J is TRBJ1-4 and V is TRBV15; D not resolved. Germline loops: CDR1 LNHNV, CDR2 YYDKDF (reference sequence). The CDR3 consists of 13 residues. V was shortened by 0 bases and J by 7 bases, with 6 bases between the two germline ends. CDR3 sequence: CATSRDPGEKLFF. CDR3 bases: TGTGCCACCAGCAGAGATCCGGGTGAAAAACTGTTTTTT.

There are a few counts of this clone. In DNA form, the CDR3 reads TGTGCCAGCAGCGTAGGCGTTGCGCGCAATCAGCCCCAGCATTTT. This sequence encodes CASSVGVARNQPQHF. The rearrangement uses TRBV9 and TRBJ1-5; no firm D call. V gave up 0 bases and J gave up 2 bases, with 9 bases separating them. This CDR3 has 15 residues. Germline CDR1 is SGDLS and CDR2 is YYNGEE. The whole variable domain, filled in from reference TRBV9 and TRBJ1-5, reads DSGVTQTPKHLITATGQRVTLRCSPRSGDLSVYWYQQSLDQGLQFLIQYYNGEERAKGNILERFSAQQFPDLHSELNLSSLELGDSALYFCASSVGVARNQPQHFGDGTRLSIL.

The chain combines TRBV3-1 (or the pseudogene TRBV3-2) with TRBJ1-2; D perhaps matches TRBD1 (5 bases). CDR3 length: 16 amino acids. Germline assignment: CDR1 LGHDT and CDR2 YNNKEL (reference sequence). The V end was cut by 1 base, the J end by 0 bases, with 12 bases between. CDR3: CASSQVGGTPNYGYTF. DNA of the CDR3: TGTGCCAGCAGCCAAGTTGGGGGGACCCCTAACTATGGCTACACCTTC.

The rearrangement uses TRBV7-2 and TRBJ2-1; tentatively, D is TRBD1 (5 bases). The V gene's germline CDR1 is SGHTA and CDR2 FQGNSA. This CDR3 is 14 amino acids long. Between the trimmed V and J ends, which lost 5 bases and 4 bases, there was a span of 12 bases. The CDR3 DNA follows: TGTGCCAGCAGCGGTCGACAGAATTACAATGAGCAGTTCTTC. It codes for CASSGRQNYNEQFF.